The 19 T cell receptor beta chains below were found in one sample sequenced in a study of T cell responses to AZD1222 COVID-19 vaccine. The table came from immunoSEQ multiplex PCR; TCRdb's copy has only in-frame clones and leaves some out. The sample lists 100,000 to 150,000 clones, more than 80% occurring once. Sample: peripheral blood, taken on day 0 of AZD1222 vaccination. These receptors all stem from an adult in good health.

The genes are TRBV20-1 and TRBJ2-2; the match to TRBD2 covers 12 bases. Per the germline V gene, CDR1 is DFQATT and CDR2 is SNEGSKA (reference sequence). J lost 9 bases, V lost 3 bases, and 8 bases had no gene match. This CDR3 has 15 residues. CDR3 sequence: CSASGRTSGDRELFF. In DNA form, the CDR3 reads TGCAGTGCTAGTGGGCGGACTAGCGGGGATAGGGAGCTGTTTTTT.

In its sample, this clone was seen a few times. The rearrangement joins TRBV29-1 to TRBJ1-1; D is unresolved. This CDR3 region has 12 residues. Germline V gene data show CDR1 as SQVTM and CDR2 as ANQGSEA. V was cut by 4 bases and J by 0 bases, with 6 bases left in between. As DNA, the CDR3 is TGCAGCGTTGGTCAGATGAACACTGAAGCTTTCTTT. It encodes CSVGQMNTEAFF. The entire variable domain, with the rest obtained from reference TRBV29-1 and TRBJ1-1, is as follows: SAVISQKPSRDICQRGTSLTIQCQVDSQVTMMFWYRQQPGQSLTLIATANQGSEATYESGFVIDKFPISRPNLTFSTLTVSNMSPEDSSIYLCSVGQMNTEAFFGQGTRLTVV.

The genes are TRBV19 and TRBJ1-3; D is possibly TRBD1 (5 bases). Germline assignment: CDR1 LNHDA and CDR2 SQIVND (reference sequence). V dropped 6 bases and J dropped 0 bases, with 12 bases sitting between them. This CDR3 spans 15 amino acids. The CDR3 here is CASRFVGDSGNTIYF. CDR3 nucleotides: TGTGCCAGTAGGTTCGTGGGGGACTCTGGAAACACCATATATTTT.

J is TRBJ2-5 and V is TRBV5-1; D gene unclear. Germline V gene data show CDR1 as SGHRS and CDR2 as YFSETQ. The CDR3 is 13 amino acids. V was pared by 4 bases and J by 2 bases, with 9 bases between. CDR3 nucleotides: TGCGCCAGCAGCCCCGACGGGCAAGAGACCCAGTACTTC. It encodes CASSPDGQETQYF.

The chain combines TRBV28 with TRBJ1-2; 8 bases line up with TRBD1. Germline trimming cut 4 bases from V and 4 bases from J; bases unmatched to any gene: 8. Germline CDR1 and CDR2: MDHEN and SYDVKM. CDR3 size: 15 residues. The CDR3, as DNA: TGTGCCAGCAGTTACGGAACAGGGGGGTTCTATGGCTACACCTTC. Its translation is CASSYGTGGFYGYTF.

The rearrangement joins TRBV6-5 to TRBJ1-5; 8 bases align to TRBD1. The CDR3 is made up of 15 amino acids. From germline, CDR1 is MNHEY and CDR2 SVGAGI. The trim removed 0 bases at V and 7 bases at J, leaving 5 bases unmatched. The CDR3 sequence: CASSYSGQGQQPQHF. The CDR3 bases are TGTGCCAGCAGTTACTCAGGACAGGGTCAACAGCCCCAGCATTTT.

As DNA, the CDR3 is TGTGCCAGCAGCCGCACCTTAGACAGAAATTATGGCTACACCTTC. Protein: CASSRTLDRNYGYTF. J is TRBJ1-2 and V is TRBV6-5; the D gene is possibly TRBD1 (5 bases). CDR1 and CDR2 from the germline V gene are MNHEY and SVGAGI. The CDR3 runs to 15 residues. V was pared by 6 bases and J by 5 bases, with 19 bases between.

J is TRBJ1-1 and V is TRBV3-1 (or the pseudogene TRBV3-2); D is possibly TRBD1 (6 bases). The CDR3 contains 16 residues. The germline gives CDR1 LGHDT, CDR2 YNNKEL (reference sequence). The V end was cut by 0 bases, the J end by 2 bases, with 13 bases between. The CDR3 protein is CASSQDWGRGNTEAFF. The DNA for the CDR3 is TGTGCCAGCAGCCAAGATTGGGGCAGGGGTAACACTGAAGCTTTCTTT.

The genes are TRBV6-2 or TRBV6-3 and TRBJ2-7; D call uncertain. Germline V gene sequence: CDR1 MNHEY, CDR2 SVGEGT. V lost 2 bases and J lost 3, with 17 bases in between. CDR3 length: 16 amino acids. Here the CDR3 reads CASSYPKQIINYEQYF. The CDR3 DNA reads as TGTGCCAGCAGTTACCCAAAACAGATAATCAACTACGAGCAGTACTTC.

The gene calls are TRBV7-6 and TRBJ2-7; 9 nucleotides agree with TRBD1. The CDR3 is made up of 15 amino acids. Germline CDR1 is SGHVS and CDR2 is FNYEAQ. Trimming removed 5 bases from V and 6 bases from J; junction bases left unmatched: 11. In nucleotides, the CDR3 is TGTGCCAGCAGCAGGGGACAGGGCGATCTCGTCGAGCAGTACTTC. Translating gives CASSRGQGDLVEQYF. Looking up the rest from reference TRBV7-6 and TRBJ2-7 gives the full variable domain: GAGVSQSPRYKVTKRGQDVALRCDPISGHVSLYWYRQALGQGPEFLTYFNYEAQQDKSGLPNDRFSAERPEGSISTLTIQRTEQRDSAMYRCASSRGQGDLVEQYFGPGTRLTVT.

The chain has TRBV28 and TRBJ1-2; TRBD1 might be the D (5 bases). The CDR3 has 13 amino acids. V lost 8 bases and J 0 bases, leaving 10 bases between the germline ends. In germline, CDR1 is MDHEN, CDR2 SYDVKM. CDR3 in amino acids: CASEQGANYGYTF. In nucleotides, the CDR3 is TGTGCCAGCGAGCAGGGAGCTAACTATGGCTACACCTTC.

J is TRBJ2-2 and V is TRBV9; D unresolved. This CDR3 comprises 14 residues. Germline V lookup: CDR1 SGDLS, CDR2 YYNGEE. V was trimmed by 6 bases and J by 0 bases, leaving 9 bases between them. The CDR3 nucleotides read TGTGCCAGCAAGCCCAGCGCGAACACCGGGGAGCTGTTTTTT. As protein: CASKPSANTGELFF.

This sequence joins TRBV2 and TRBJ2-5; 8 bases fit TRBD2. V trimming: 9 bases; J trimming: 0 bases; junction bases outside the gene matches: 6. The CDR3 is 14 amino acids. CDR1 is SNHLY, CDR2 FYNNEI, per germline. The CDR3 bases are TGTGCCAGGAAACTAGCGGCGTACCAAGAGACCCAGTACTTC. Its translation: CARKLAAYQETQYF. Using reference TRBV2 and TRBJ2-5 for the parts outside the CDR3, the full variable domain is EPEVTQTPSHQVTQMGQEVILRCVPISNHLYFYWYRQILGQKVEFLVSFYNNEISEKSEIFDDQFSVERPDGSNFTLKIRSTKLEDSAMYFCARKLAAYQETQYFGPGTRLLVL.

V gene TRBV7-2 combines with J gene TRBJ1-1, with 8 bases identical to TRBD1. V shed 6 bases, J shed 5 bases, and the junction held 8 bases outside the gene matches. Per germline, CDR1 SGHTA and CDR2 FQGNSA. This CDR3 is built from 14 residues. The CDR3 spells CASRRDRGGTEAFF. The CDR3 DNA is TGTGCCAGCAGGCGTGACAGGGGAGGGACTGAAGCTTTCTTT. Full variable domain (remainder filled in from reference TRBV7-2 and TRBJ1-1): GAGVSQSPSNKVTEKGKDVELRCDPISGHTALYWYRQSLGQGLEFLIYFQGNSAPDKSGLPSDRFSAERTGGSVSTLTIQRTQQEDSAVYLCASRRDRGGTEAFFGQGTRLTVV.

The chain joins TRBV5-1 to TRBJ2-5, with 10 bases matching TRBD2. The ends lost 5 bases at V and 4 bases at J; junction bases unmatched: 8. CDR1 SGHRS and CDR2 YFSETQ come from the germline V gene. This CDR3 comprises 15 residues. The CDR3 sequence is CASSHLAGGGETQYF. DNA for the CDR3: TGCGCCAGCAGTCATTTAGCGGGGGGTGGAGAGACCCAGTACTTC. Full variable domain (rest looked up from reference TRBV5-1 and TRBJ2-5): KAGVTQTPRYLIKTRGQQVTLSCSPISGHRSVSWYQQTPGQGLQFLFEYFSETQRNKGNFPGRFSGRQFSNSRSEMNVSTLELGDSALYLCASSHLAGGGETQYFGPGTRLLVL.

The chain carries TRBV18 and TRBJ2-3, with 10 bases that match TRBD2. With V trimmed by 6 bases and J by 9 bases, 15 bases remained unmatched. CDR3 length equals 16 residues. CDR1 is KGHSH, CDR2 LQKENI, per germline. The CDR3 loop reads CASSLLAGGPPTTQYF. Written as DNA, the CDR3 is TGTGCCAGCTCCCTCTTAGCGGGAGGACCTCCTACGACGCAGTATTTT.

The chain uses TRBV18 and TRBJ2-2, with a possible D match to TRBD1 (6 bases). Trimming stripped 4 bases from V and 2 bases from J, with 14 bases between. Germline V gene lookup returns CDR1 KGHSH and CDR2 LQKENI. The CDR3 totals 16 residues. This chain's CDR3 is CASSLRTDPNTGELFF. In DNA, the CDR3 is TGTGCCAGCTCACTCCGGACAGACCCAAACACCGGGGAGCTGTTTTTT.

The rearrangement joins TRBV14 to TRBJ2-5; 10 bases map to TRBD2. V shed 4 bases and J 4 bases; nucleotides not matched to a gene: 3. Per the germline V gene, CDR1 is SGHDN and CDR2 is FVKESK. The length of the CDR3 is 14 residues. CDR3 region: CASSPIAGGETQYF. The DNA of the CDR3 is TGTGCCAGCAGCCCTATAGCGGGGGGAGAGACCCAGTACTTC. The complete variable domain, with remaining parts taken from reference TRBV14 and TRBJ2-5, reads EAGVTQFPSHSVIEKGQTVTLRCDPISGHDNLYWYRRVMGKEIKFLLHFVKESKQDESGMPNNRFLAERTGGTYSTLKVQPAELEDSGVYFCASSPIAGGETQYFGPGTRLLVL.

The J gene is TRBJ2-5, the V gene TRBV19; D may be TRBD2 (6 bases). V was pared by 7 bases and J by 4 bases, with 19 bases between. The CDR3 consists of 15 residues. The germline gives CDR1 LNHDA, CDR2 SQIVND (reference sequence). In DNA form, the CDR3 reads TGTGCCAGTAAGGGTTCTCGGGGAGCGGGAGAGACCCAGTACTTC. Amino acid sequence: CASKGSRGAGETQYF.